The rows below give T cell receptor beta chains drawn from one sample of a study of cytomegalovirus exposure and HLA in healthy donors. The repertoire was sequenced with immunoSEQ multiplex PCR; TCRdb's copy has only in-frame clones and lacks some. The sample lists 220,000 or so clones; around 83% were seen once. Sequencing used PBMCs. The receptors stem from a woman aged 40 to 49 in good health and CMV-seronegative. The CDR3 runs from the conserved cysteine through the conserved F or W. D genes are given only for firm matches. For some rows the clone size is stated as once, few or many, or as a class when expanded; others skip it.

.	TRBV27	.	TRBJ2-6	CASRTSGANVLTF	TGTGCCAGTAGAACCTCTGGGGCCAACGTCCTGACTTTC
.	TRBV10-3	.	TRBJ1-1	CAISEEWARTEAFF	TGTGCCATCAGTGAGGAGTGGGCTCGGACTGAAGCTTTCTTT
TRBD1	TRBV6-5	.	TRBJ1-2	CASSLTGTGNYGYTF	TGTGCCAGCAGTTTGACCGGGACAGGGAACTATGGCTACACCTTC
.	TRBV7-8	.	TRBJ2-7	CASSSLGQSSYEQYF	TGTGCCAGCAGCTCCCTGGGCCAAAGCTCCTACGAGCAGTACTTC
TRBD1	TRBV30	once	TRBJ1-5	CAWRAGTGGVQPQHF	TGTGCCTGGAGGGCCGGGACAGGGGGAGTCCAGCCCCAGCATTTT
.	TRBV30	.	TRBJ2-7	CAWSVGNYEQYF	TGTGCCTGGAGTGTAGGAAACTACGAGCAGTACTTC
TRBD1	TRBV6-1	.	TRBJ1-2	CASSGSRDSMNYGYTF	TGTGCCAGCAGTGGGAGCCGGGACAGCATGAACTATGGCTACACCTTC
.	TRBV29-1	.	TRBJ1-5	CSVGFGGGQPQHF	TGCAGCGTTGGGTTCGGGGGTGGGCAGCCCCAGCATTTT
.	TRBV27	few	TRBJ2-5	CASSSQNGGETQYF	TGTGCCAGCAGTTCACAAAACGGCGGCGAGACCCAGTACTTC
TRBD1	TRBV4-1	.	TRBJ2-2	CASSLMGQPNTGELFF	TGCGCCAGCAGCCTTATGGGACAGCCGAACACCGGGGAGCTGTTTTTT
.	TRBV15	.	TRBJ2-3	CATSRILGTQYF	TGTGCCACCAGCAGGATTCTCGGTACGCAGTATTTT
.	TRBV15	.	TRBJ1-4	CATSRFLEGLREKLFF	TGTGCCACCAGCAGGTTTTTGGAGGGGCTGAGAGAAAAACTGTTTTTT
TRBD1	TRBV7-9	.	TRBJ2-7	CASSLDRTGNEYF	TGTGCCAGCAGCTTAGATAGGACAGGGAACGAGTACTTC
TRBD1	TRBV7-6	.	TRBJ2-1	CASSRPGQVYNEQFF	TGTGCCAGCAGCCGACCGGGACAGGTTTACAATGAGCAGTTCTTC
.	TRBV7-9	.	TRBJ2-2	CSSSLVQTVSGELFF	TGTTCCAGCAGCTTAGTGCAGACAGTTTCCGGGGAGCTGTTTTTT
TRBD2	TRBV10-1	.	TRBJ2-7	CASSENPLLAGPGEGEQYF	TGCGCCAGCAGTGAAAATCCGTTACTAGCGGGACCCGGAGAGGGCGAGCAGTACTTC
.	TRBV28	.	TRBJ1-2	CASSPTGAYGYTF	TGTGCCAGCAGCCCAACAGGAGCCTATGGCTACACCTTC
TRBD1	TRBV30	.	TRBJ1-5	CAWSVGTGVNQPQHF	TGTGCCTGGAGTGTCGGGACAGGGGTCAATCAGCCCCAGCATTTT
TRBD2	TRBV27	.	TRBJ2-1	CASRLALYNEQFF	TGTGCCAGCCGACTAGCCCTATACAATGAGCAGTTCTTC
TRBD2	TRBV20-1	.	TRBJ2-7	CSAFLGLVRYF	TGCAGTGCTTTTCTCGGACTAGTTAGGTACTTC
.	TRBV7-9	.	TRBJ1-1	CASSLEAINTEAFF	TGTGCCAGCAGCTTAGAAGCCATTAACACTGAAGCTTTCTTT
TRBD2	TRBV30	.	TRBJ2-1	CAWARTSGRNEQFF	TGTGCCTGGGCCAGGACTAGCGGGAGAAATGAGCAGTTCTTC
.	TRBV5-1	.	TRBJ2-1	CASSFGLGDYRSYNEQFF	TGCGCCAGCAGCTTTGGACTCGGAGACTACCGATCCTACAATGAGCAGTTCTTC
.	TRBV29-1	.	TRBJ1-1	CSVEDGHPRMNTEAFF	TGCAGCGTTGAAGATGGACATCCCCGGATGAACACTGAAGCTTTCTTT
.	TRBV2	.	TRBJ1-4	CASRPPVIDEKLFF	TGTGCCAGCAGACCCCCGGTAATCGATGAAAAACTGTTTTTT
.	TRBV19	.	TRBJ2-1	CASSIGSGLGNEQFF	TGTGCCAGTAGTATTGGTAGCGGTCTGGGGAATGAGCAGTTCTTC
TRBD2	TRBV19	.	TRBJ2-1	CATGTSVYNEQFF	TGTGCTACCGGGACTAGCGTCTACAATGAGCAGTTCTTC
TRBD1	TRBV27	once	TRBJ1-1	CASSLRGGETEAFF	TGTGCCAGCAGTTTGCGAGGGGGCGAAACTGAAGCTTTCTTT
.	TRBV6-5	.	TRBJ2-7	CASSYSAQYEQYF	TGTGCCAGCAGTTACTCTGCCCAGTACGAGCAGTACTTC
TRBD2	TRBV5-4	.	TRBJ2-7	CASSRGQREGLEQYF	TGTGCCAGCAGCCGTGGTCAGCGGGAGGGCCTCGAGCAGTACTTC
.	TRBV4-1	once	TRBJ2-7	CASSLGESYEQYF	TGCGCCAGCAGCCTCGGGGAGTCCTACGAGCAGTACTTC
TRBD1	TRBV10-1	.	TRBJ2-1	CASSPGTAQAINEQFF	TGCGCCAGCAGCCCTGGGACAGCCCAAGCGATCAATGAGCAGTTCTTC
.	TRBV5-1	.	TRBJ2-1	CASSLSGLSSYNEQFF	TGCGCCAGCAGCTTGAGCGGACTGAGCTCCTACAATGAGCAGTTCTTC
TRBD1	TRBV18	.	TRBJ1-1	CASSITIRTGGNEAFF	TGTGCCAGCTCAATAACCATTCGGACAGGGGGCAACGAAGCTTTCTTT
TRBD2	TRBV2	.	TRBJ2-2	CASSEYSASGSTGELFF	TGTGCCAGCAGTGAATACTCTGCTAGCGGGAGTACCGGGGAGCTGTTTTTT
.	TRBV27	.	TRBJ2-7	CASSFPGFEQYF	TGTGCCAGCAGTTTCCCCGGGTTCGAGCAGTACTTC
TRBD1	TRBV30	.	TRBJ1-2	CARGQGAGGYTF	TGTGCCCGGGGACAGGGGGCGGGCGGCTACACCTTC
.	TRBV19	.	TRBJ2-1	CASSIVSRSPNNEQFF	TGTGCCAGTAGTATAGTTTCTAGGTCTCCCAACAATGAGCAGTTCTTC
.	TRBV7-2	once	TRBJ1-5	CASSLGGRASNQPQHF	TGTGCCAGCAGCTTAGGTGGCAGGGCGAGCAATCAGCCCCAGCATTTT
.	TRBV7-2	.	TRBJ1-4	CASSFGRGNEKLFF	TGTGCCAGCAGCTTCGGCAGGGGAAATGAAAAACTGTTTTTT
.	TRBV2	few	TRBJ1-2	CASSAPDGGADGYTF	TGTGCCAGCAGTGCTCCGGATGGGGGGGCCGATGGCTACACCTTC
TRBD2	TRBV4-1	.	TRBJ2-7	CASSQTGTSVFYEQYF	TGCGCCAGCAGCCAAACAGGGACTAGCGTTTTCTACGAGCAGTACTTC
.	TRBV9	.	TRBJ2-3	CASSVVGEVSTDTQYF	TGTGCCAGCAGCGTAGTGGGTGAGGTTAGCACAGATACGCAGTATTTT
.	TRBV6-5	.	TRBJ1-5	CASSNRGGLNQPQHF	TGTGCCAGCAGTAACCGCGGGGGACTCAATCAGCCCCAGCATTTT
TRBD1	TRBV9	.	TRBJ1-3	CASSAHGGVTGSGNTIYF	TGTGCCAGCAGCGCCCACGGAGGGGTGACAGGGTCAGGAAACACCATATATTTT
TRBD1	TRBV6-4	few	TRBJ2-1	CASSDSRDRVVFNEQFF	TGTGCCAGCAGTGACTCGAGGGACAGGGTAGTTTTCAATGAGCAGTTCTTC
TRBD2	TRBV2	.	TRBJ2-2	CASNEREKQELFF	TGTGCCAGCAACGAGCGGGAGAAACAGGAGCTGTTTTTT
.	TRBV28	.	TRBJ2-7	CASSLLGGFSYEQYF	TGTGCCAGCAGTTTACTGGGGGGATTCTCCTACGAGCAGTACTTC
TRBD2	TRBV30	.	TRBJ2-1	CAWSGGSTSYNEQFF	TGTGCCTGGAGTGGCGGGAGTACTTCCTACAATGAGCAGTTCTTC
.	TRBV7-8	once	TRBJ1-1	CASTKSSRNALIYTEAFF	TGTGCCAGCACCAAATCCTCGAGGAACGCCCTGATCTACACTGAAGCTTTCTTT
.	TRBV27	.	TRBJ2-5	CASSLYFGGMQTQYF	TGTGCCAGCAGTTTATACTTTGGAGGGATGCAGACCCAGTACTTC
.	TRBV5-1	.	TRBJ2-7	CASSPDPGTSYEQYF	TGCGCCAGCAGCCCAGATCCCGGGACTTCATACGAGCAGTACTTC
.	TRBV11-2	.	TRBJ2-5	CASSLRTIGSQETQYF	TGTGCCAGCAGCCTCCGGACCATAGGGAGTCAAGAGACCCAGTACTTC
.	TRBV10-2	.	TRBJ2-7	CASSYKQESYEQYF	TGCGCCAGCAGTTACAAACAGGAATCCTACGAGCAGTACTTC
.	TRBV19	.	TRBJ1-1	CASSIRAGPEAFF	TGTGCCAGTAGTATTCGGGCGGGGCCTGAAGCTTTCTTT
.	TRBV28	.	TRBJ1-2	CASSSPDSNLGGYTF	TGTGCCAGCAGTTCCCCGGACAGCAACTTAGGAGGCTACACCTTC
TRBD2	TRBV5-6	.	TRBJ2-7	CASSLVGGKEQYF	TGTGCCAGCAGCTTGGTGGGGGGGAAGGAGCAGTACTTC